Shown below are 26 T cell receptor beta chains from a single sample sequenced in a study of CD8 T cells in Susac syndrome. RNA in amounts of about 0.5 to 1 ug was reverse transcribed with random hexamers. TCRdb re-called the immunoSEQ multiplex PCR reads through MiXCR, storing one row per CDR3 protein. The repertoire holds 150,000 to 200,000 distinct CDR3 sequences, with approximately 95% as singletons. Sequences were obtained from CD4+ T cells from PBMCs. The receptors originated from a human donor with multiple sclerosis.

V and J are TRBV29-1 and TRBJ1-1, with D maybe TRBD1 (5 bases). V lost 4 bases and J 3 bases, leaving 9 bases between the germline ends. CDR3 length: 12 amino acids. The V gene's germline CDR1 is SQVTM and CDR2 ANQGSEA. As DNA, the CDR3 is TGCAGCGTTGGCCAGGGTGACACTGAAGCTTTCTTT. It translates to CSVGQGDTEAFF.

The J gene is TRBJ2-7, the V gene TRBV19; weak D call: TRBD2 (6 bases). This CDR3 has 14 amino acids. The germline gives CDR1 LNHDA, CDR2 SQIVND (reference sequence). V shed 5 bases and J shed 0 bases, with 11 bases lying between them. The CDR3 sequence is CASSPGVSSYEQYF. In DNA form, the CDR3 reads TGTGCCAGTAGTCCGGGAGTATCCTCCTACGAGCAGTACTTC.

This chain uses TRBV5-1 with TRBJ2-1; a weak D match, TRBD1 (5 bases). Germline V lookup: CDR1 SGHRS, CDR2 YFSETQ. This CDR3 region has 16 residues. The V and J ends lost 1 base and 0 bases respectively, with 11 bases between them. CDR3 residues: CASSLTGPSSYNEQFF. The DNA of the CDR3 is TGCGCCAGCAGCTTGACAGGCCCAAGCTCCTACAATGAGCAGTTCTTC.

This clonotype was seen only once. The junction departs from the called germline gene at one end, perhaps through a read error. The chain combines TRBV3-1 with TRBJ2-7; D is perhaps TRBD2 (6 bases). The CDR3 is made up of 12 amino acids. Per germline, CDR1 LGHDT and CDR2 YNNKEL (reference sequence). CDR3 bases: TGTGCCAGCAGCCTCCTTACCGGGACTCCCCTCTTC. Its protein is CASSLLTGTPLF.

The V and J genes are TRBV27 and TRBJ2-3; 9 nucleotides match TRBD2. In germline, CDR1 is MNHEY, CDR2 SMNVEV (reference sequence). The CDR3 is 16 residues long. V lost 5 bases to trimming and J lost 4 bases; unmatched junction nucleotides: 10. This CDR3 is CASSPLTSGSADTQYF. CDR3 nucleotide sequence: TGTGCCAGCAGTCCCCTGACTAGCGGTTCCGCAGATACGCAGTATTTT.

V gene TRBV7-2 combines with J gene TRBJ2-3; D is perhaps TRBD2 (5 bases). The CDR3 is 14 residues long. V was trimmed by 2 bases and J by 3 bases, leaving 9 bases between them. CDR1 and CDR2 (germline): SGHTA, FQGNSA. The CDR3 protein is CASSLQEGTDTQYF. The CDR3 DNA is TGTGCCAGCAGCTTACAAGAGGGAACAGATACGCAGTATTTT.

This chain uses TRBV27 with TRBJ2-7, with 8 nucleotides matching TRBD1. Germline lookup yields CDR1 MNHEY and CDR2 SMNVEV (reference sequence). V shed 5 bases and J 6 bases; nucleotides not matched to a gene: 18. The CDR3 consists of 17 residues. CDR3 in DNA: TGTGCCAGCAGTCCCCTTCCTCGGACAGGGACCTCTGGCGAGCAGTACTTC. This sequence encodes CASSPLPRTGTSGEQYF.

V usage is TRBV6-1 and J usage is TRBJ2-1; tentatively, D is TRBD1 (7 bases). This CDR3 is 13 amino acids long. Trimming took off 8 bases at V and 3 bases at J, with 11 bases between the two ends. Germline V gives CDR1 MNHNS, CDR2 SASEGT. The DNA for the CDR3 is TGTGCCAGCGGGGGGACAGACTACAATGAGCAGTTCTTC. This translates into CASGGTDYNEQFF.

The genes are TRBV20-1 and TRBJ2-3, with D possibly matching TRBD1 (5 bases). V lost 5 bases to trimming and J lost 0 bases, with 12 bases between them. CDR1 and CDR2 from the germline V gene are DFQATT and SNEGSKA (reference sequence). This CDR3 is built from 14 residues. The CDR3 DNA is TGCAGTGCTGTGACAGCGTCTAGCACAGATACGCAGTATTTT. As protein: CSAVTASSTDTQYF.

The gene calls are TRBV24-1 and TRBJ2-1; 9 positions match TRBD2. CDR3 length: 16 amino acids. After removal of 3 bases from V and 13 bases from J, the junction contained 15 bases not matched to a gene. CDR1 and CDR2 (germline): KGHDR, SFDVKD. Here the CDR3 DNA reads TGTGCCACCAGTGATGACGGTCGTCTAGCGGGGAGTAATCAGTTCTTC. It encodes CATSDDGRLAGSNQFF.

The CDR3 sequence is CASSQALYSNQPQHF. The CDR3 DNA sequence: TGCGCCAGCAGCCAAGCCCTGTATAGCAATCAGCCCCAGCATTTT. The genes are TRBV4-1 and TRBJ1-5; D unresolved. V was trimmed by 1 base and J by 0 bases, leaving 7 bases between them. The CDR3 consists of 15 residues. CDR1 is MGHRA, CDR2 YSYEKL, per germline.

This sequence joins TRBV5-8 and TRBJ1-3; 9 bases are a match to TRBD1. The V gene end was trimmed by 6 bases and the J gene end by 4 bases; junction bases not matched to a gene: 5. This CDR3 has 14 amino acids. CDR1 and CDR2 from the germline V gene are SGHTS and YDEGEE. CDR3 sequence reads: CASKTGTGGNTIYF. The CDR3 DNA is TGTGCCAGCAAAACCGGGACAGGGGGAAACACCATATATTTT.

V and J are TRBV5-1 and TRBJ2-1; unclear D gene. Germline CDR1 SGHRS, CDR2 YFSETQ. The germline V and J ends were trimmed by 5 bases and 3 bases, with 9 bases remaining between them. The CDR3 totals 13 residues. CDR3 in DNA: TGCGCCAGCAGTCCGGCTGTCTACAATGAGCAGTTCTTC. Protein: CASSPAVYNEQFF.

The V and J genes are TRBV20-1 and TRBJ1-6; tentative D call: TRBD1 (5 bases). There are 14 residues in the CDR3. CDR1 and CDR2 (germline): DFQATT, SNEGSKA (reference sequence). The V gene lost 4 bases and the J gene lost 8 bases, with 15 bases spanning the gap. In DNA form, the CDR3 reads TGCAGTGCTATACCGGGACGGCTCGATTCACCCCTCCACTTT. This translates into CSAIPGRLDSPLHF.

This chain joins TRBV5-1 and TRBJ2-5, with D hard to call. V was clipped by 3 bases and J by 2 bases, with 5 bases between them. Germline CDR1 and CDR2: SGHRS and YFSETQ. This CDR3 contains 12 residues. The CDR3 nucleotides are TGCGCCAGCAGCTCGCGTCAAGAGACCCAGTACTTC. Residues: CASSSRQETQYF.

In this sample, this clonotype turned up once. The CDR3 region has the DNA TGTGCCACCAGCAGAGTAGGTGACGAGCAGTACTTC. Its protein is CATSRVGDEQYF. The genes are TRBV15 and TRBJ2-7, with D hard to call. Germline V gene sequence: CDR1 LNHNV, CDR2 YYDKDF (reference sequence). CDR3 length: 12 residues. V lost 1 base, J lost 5 bases, and 6 bases lay in between.

J is TRBJ2-5 and V is TRBV2; D is possibly TRBD1 (6 bases). Trimming took off 3 bases at V and 5 bases at J, with 10 bases between the two ends. The length of the CDR3 is 13 residues. Germline V lookup: CDR1 SNHLY, CDR2 FYNNEI. Here the CDR3 reads CASSEIQGETQYF. The CDR3 DNA follows: TGTGCCAGCAGTGAGATACAGGGTGAGACCCAGTACTTC.

This sequence joins TRBV2 and TRBJ2-5, with D possibly TRBD1 on 5 matching bases. The CDR3 is made up of 12 amino acids. Germline V CDR1 and CDR2: SNHLY, FYNNEI. Trimming stripped 6 bases from V and 5 bases from J, with 10 bases between. CDR3 protein: CASSVKGETQYF. CDR3 sequence (DNA): TGTGCCAGCAGCGTAAAGGGGGAGACCCAGTACTTC.

This clonotype was recorded a few times. The gene calls are TRBV2 and TRBJ2-7, with D possibly TRBD1 on 5 matching bases. The V gene lost 2 bases and the J gene lost 5 bases, with 10 bases spanning the gap. The CDR3 totals 13 residues. CDR1 is SNHLY and CDR2 is FYNNEI in the germline V gene. CDR3 nucleotide sequence: TGTGCCAGCAGTGAACCAGGGAAGAACGAGCAGTACTTC. Its translation: CASSEPGKNEQYF.

The rearrangement joins TRBV5-4 to TRBJ2-3; 13 nucleotides line up with TRBD2. CDR1 and CDR2 (germline): SGHNT, YYREEE (reference sequence). There are 17 residues in the CDR3. The J segment lost 3 bases and the V segment lost 0 bases, leaving 4 bases of the junction unmatched. The CDR3 loop reads CASSLGETSGGTDTQYF. For the CDR3, the DNA is TGTGCCAGCAGCTTGGGGGAGACTAGCGGGGGGACAGATACGCAGTATTTT.

V is TRBV11-2 and J is TRBJ2-7; D call uncertain. The CDR3 length is 11 residues. Looked up from germline, CDR1 is SGHAT and CDR2 is FQNNGV. V gave up 5 bases and J gave up 4 bases, with 6 bases separating them. CDR3 bases: TGTGCCAGCAGCCAGGATTACGAGCAGTACTTC. This translates into CASSQDYEQYF.

The table lists this clonotype with a few counts. CDR3 in amino acids: CSVGQGQSEQYF. The CDR3 region has the DNA TGCAGCGTCGGACAGGGACAAAGCGAGCAGTACTTC. The V and J genes are TRBV29-1 and TRBJ2-7; 8 bases match TRBD1. Germline CDR1 is SQVTM and CDR2 is ANQGSEA. The trim removed 6 bases at V and 6 bases at J, leaving 7 bases unmatched. The CDR3 spans 12 residues.

A single count supports this clonotype. This sequence joins TRBV6-1 and TRBJ2-3, with TRBD2 matching over 10 bases. The germline V gene has CDR1 MNHNS and CDR2 SASEGT. The CDR3 is 16 residues long. J gave up 4 bases and V 6 bases, and 10 bases lay outside the gene matches. The CDR3 nucleotides are TGTGCCAGCAGCCGACTAGCGGGCCTTAGGGCAGATACGCAGTATTTT. It translates to CASSRLAGLRADTQYF.

This chain's CDR3 is CASSLLERAYNEQFF. The CDR3 DNA reads as TGTGCCAGCAGTTTGCTTGAGCGCGCCTACAATGAGCAGTTCTTC. The J gene is TRBJ2-1, the V gene TRBV12-3 or TRBV12-4; no firm D call. Deletions cut 3 bases from V and 2 bases from J, with 11 bases between. The CDR3 is 15 residues long.

This CDR3 reads CASNYTRKRQETQYF. The CDR3 nucleotides read TGTGCCAGCAACTATACTAGGAAGCGCCAAGAGACCCAGTACTTC. The chain carries TRBV6-2 or TRBV6-3 and TRBJ2-5, with a weak D call TRBD2 (5 bases). This CDR3 is 15 amino acids long. Trimming pared 7 bases from V and 1 base from J, leaving 16 bases between. Per the germline V gene, CDR1 is MNHEY and CDR2 is SVGEGT.

This chain links TRBV7-3 with TRBJ2-1; 8 nucleotides align to TRBD2. Per the germline V gene, CDR1 is SGHTA and CDR2 is FQGTGA. The CDR3 is 15 amino acids. V shed 3 bases, J shed 0 bases, and the junction held 1 base outside the gene matches. CDR3 sequence (DNA): TGTGCCAGCAGCTTCAGCGGGGGCTCCTACAATGAGCAGTTCTTC. Protein product: CASSFSGGSYNEQFF.